This TCR beta chain was observed in a study of T cell responses to AZD1222 COVID-19 vaccine. Turning to this clone: Antigen unknown.

Germline-derived CDR1 and CDR2 are LGHDT and YNNKEL (reference sequence). V was pared by 8 bases and J by 4 bases, with 8 bases between. The CDR3 extends over 12 amino acids. General study findings and limits: Close to half of spike-specific TCRs reportedly recognize unmutated variant regions. Just five or six AZD1222 recipients tested seropositive at baseline. The donors showed a predominance of white British ancestry and of females, with possible underestimation of clonal diversity.

Clones were sequenced by immunoSEQ multiplex PCR, and TCRdb holds only the in-frame ones, with some missing. The sample has around 140,000 clones, 80% to 90% seen once; the top ten hold about 1.5%. This receptor was identified in an adult in good health. Sequenced here: peripheral blood, sampled on day 0 of AZD1222 vaccination. The chain has TRBV3-1 (or the pseudogene TRBV3-2) and TRBJ2-2; D is possibly TRBD2 (5 bases). CDR3 residues: CASRGPTGELFF. The CDR3 DNA reads as TGTGCCAGCCGAGGGCCCACCGGGGAGCTGTTTTTT.